Listed below are T cell receptor beta chains from one sample, sequenced in a study of blood T cells in healthy people across ages. Using its own MiXCR run on the 5' RACE reads, TCRdb lists one record per CDR3 protein. The sample shows 1.8 million or so distinct CDR3 sequences, more than 35% of them seen only once. The sample was blood. Source of these receptors: a human donor in good health. Both conserved end residues are part of each CDR3.

j_call: TRBJ1-2; v_call: TRBV30; cdr3_aa: CAWSQVEDRVYGYTF
j_call: TRBJ2-3; v_call: TRBV20-1; cdr3_aa: CSASGPISTDTQYF
j_call: TRBJ1-5; v_call: TRBV20-1; cdr3_aa: CSARGAEGDQPQHF
j_call: TRBJ1-1; v_call: TRBV5-1; cdr3_aa: CASSQGTGWLTEAFF
j_call: TRBJ2-1; v_call: TRBV28; cdr3_aa: CASSFEFGGGQCYEQFF
j_call: TRBJ2-2; v_call: TRBV9; cdr3_aa: CASSVTLDRGPLGTGKLFF
j_call: TRBJ2-1; v_call: TRBV7-8; cdr3_aa: CAGSTSGGYNEQFF
j_call: TRBJ1-3; v_call: TRBV6-5; cdr3_aa: CASAPDRVSGNTIYF
j_call: TRBJ1-1; v_call: TRBV6-5; cdr3_aa: CASSYGGTGTEAFF
j_call: TRBJ2-7; v_call: TRBV20-1; cdr3_aa: CSAPPPSGSHEQYF
j_call: TRBJ2-1; v_call: TRBV28; cdr3_aa: CASRFPGLHNEQFF
j_call: TRBJ1-6; v_call: TRBV7-9; cdr3_aa: CASSLAGPSYNSPLHF
j_call: -; v_call: TRBV5-1; cdr3_aa: CASSLASSGGHLYEQYF
j_call: TRBJ2-6; v_call: TRBV11-2; cdr3_aa: CASSLLWGVSGANVLTF
j_call: TRBJ2-7; v_call: TRBV7-2; cdr3_aa: CANSPPSSYEQYF
j_call: TRBJ1-4; v_call: TRBV5-1; cdr3_aa: CASSWTPGNEKRFF
j_call: TRBJ1-2; v_call: TRBV30; cdr3_aa: CAWNSRGPYGYTF
j_call: TRBJ2-3; v_call: TRBV4-2; cdr3_aa: CASSRTSGVSDTQYF
j_call: TRBJ1-3; v_call: TRBV12-3/TRBV12-4; cdr3_aa: CASTQPGSGNTIYF
j_call: TRBJ1-5; v_call: TRBV6-2/TRBV6-3; cdr3_aa: CASSPRGQGNQPQHF
j_call: TRBJ2-1; v_call: TRBV24-1; cdr3_aa: CATSDISGENYNEQFF
j_call: TRBJ2-7; v_call: TRBV20-1; cdr3_aa: CSARTRQGPGNEQYF
j_call: TRBJ1-3; v_call: TRBV4-1; cdr3_aa: CASSARGAVRGTGNTIYF
j_call: TRBJ2-5; v_call: TRBV20-1; cdr3_aa: CSASTGGQETQYF
j_call: -; v_call: TRBV24-1; cdr3_aa: CATSDTTETQYF
j_call: -; v_call: TRBV28; cdr3_aa: CASSFSSWEDEQYF
j_call: TRBJ2-1; v_call: TRBV27; cdr3_aa: CASSFSPGTGVYNEQFF
j_call: TRBJ2-4; v_call: TRBV12-3/TRBV12-4; cdr3_aa: CASSLAASGGAPSKNIQYF
j_call: TRBJ2-1; v_call: TRBV9; cdr3_aa: CASSLPRTSGGLVEQFF
j_call: TRBJ2-1; v_call: TRBV6-2/TRBV6-3; cdr3_aa: CASSYYRSSGVEQFF
j_call: TRBJ2-3; v_call: TRBV20-1; cdr3_aa: CSARDSVSGDTQYF
j_call: TRBJ1-2; v_call: TRBV29-1; cdr3_aa: CSVEQGGNGGYTF